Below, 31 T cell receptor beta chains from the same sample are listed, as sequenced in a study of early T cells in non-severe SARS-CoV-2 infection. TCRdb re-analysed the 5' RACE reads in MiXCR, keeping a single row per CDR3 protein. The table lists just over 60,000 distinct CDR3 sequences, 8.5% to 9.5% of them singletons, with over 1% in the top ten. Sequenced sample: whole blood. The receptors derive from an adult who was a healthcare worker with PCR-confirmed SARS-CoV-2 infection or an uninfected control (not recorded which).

CDR3 nucleotides: TGCAGCGTAGCCACGGCTGGGGAGCTGTTTTTT. Translation: CSVATAGELFF. The gene calls are TRBV29-1 and TRBJ2-2; unclear D gene. CDR3 length: 11 residues. V lost 6 bases, J lost 8 bases, and 10 bases lay in between. Germline CDR1 reads SQVTM; CDR2 reads ANQGSEA.

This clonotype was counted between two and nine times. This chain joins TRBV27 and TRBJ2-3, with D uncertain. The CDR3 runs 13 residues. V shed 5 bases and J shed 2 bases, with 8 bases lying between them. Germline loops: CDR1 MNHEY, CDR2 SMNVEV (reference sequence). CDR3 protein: CASSTRNTDTQYF. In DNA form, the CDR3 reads TGTGCCAGCAGTACGCGAAACACAGATACGCAGTATTTT.

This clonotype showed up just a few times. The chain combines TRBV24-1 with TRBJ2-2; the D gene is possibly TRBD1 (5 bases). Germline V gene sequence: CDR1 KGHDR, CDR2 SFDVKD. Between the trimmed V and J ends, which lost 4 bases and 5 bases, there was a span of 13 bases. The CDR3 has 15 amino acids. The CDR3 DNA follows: TGTGCCACCAGTGACTTCAGGGTGTGGACCGGGGAGCTGTTTTTT. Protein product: CATSDFRVWTGELFF.

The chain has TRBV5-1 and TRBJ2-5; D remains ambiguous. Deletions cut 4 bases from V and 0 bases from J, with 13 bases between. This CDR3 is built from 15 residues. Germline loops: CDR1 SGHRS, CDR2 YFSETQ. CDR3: CASSENGRYQETQYF. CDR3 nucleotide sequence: TGCGCCAGCAGCGAAAATGGGCGATACCAAGAGACCCAGTACTTC.

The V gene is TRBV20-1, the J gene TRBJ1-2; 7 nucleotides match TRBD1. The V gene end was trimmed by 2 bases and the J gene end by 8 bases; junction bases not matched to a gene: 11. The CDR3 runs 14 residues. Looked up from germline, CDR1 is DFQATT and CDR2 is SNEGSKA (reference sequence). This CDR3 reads CSARSTQGLDGYTF. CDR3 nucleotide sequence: TGCAGTGCTAGATCAACACAGGGGCTGGACGGCTACACCTTC.

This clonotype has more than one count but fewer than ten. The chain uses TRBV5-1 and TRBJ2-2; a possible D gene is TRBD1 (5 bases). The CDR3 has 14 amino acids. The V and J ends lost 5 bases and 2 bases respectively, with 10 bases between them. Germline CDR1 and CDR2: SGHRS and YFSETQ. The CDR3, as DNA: TGCGCCAGCAGATCGACAGATAACACCGGGGAGCTGTTTTTT. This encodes CASRSTDNTGELFF.

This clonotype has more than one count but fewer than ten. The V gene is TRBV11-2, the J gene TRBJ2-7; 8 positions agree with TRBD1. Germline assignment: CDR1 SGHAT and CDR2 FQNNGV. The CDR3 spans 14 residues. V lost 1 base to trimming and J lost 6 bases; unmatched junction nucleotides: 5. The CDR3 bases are TGTGCCAGCAGCTTAGGGGGACAGGCTTCCGAGCAGTACGTC. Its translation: CASSLGGQASEQYV.

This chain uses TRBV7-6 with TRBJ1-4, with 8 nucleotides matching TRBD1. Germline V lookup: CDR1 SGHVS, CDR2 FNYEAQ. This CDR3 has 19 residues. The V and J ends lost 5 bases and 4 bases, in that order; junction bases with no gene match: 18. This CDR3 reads CASSAGVAGGTLLNEKLFF. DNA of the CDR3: TGTGCCAGCAGCGCAGGGGTGGCAGGGGGCACCTTGCTTAATGAAAAACTGTTTTTT.

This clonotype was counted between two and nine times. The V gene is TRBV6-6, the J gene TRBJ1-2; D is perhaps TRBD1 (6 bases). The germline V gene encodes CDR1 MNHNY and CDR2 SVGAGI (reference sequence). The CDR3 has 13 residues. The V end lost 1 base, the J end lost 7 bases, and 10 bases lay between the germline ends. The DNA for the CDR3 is TGTGCCAGCAGTTACTTACAGGGACGTGGCTACACCTTC. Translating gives CASSYLQGRGYTF.

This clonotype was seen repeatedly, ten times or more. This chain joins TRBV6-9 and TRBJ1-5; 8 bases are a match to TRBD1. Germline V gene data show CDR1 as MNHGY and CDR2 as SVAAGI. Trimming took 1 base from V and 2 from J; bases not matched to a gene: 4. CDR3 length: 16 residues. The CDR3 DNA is TGTGCCAGCAGTTATTACCAGGGGGCCGGCAATCAGCCCCAGCATTTT. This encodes CASSYYQGAGNQPQHF.

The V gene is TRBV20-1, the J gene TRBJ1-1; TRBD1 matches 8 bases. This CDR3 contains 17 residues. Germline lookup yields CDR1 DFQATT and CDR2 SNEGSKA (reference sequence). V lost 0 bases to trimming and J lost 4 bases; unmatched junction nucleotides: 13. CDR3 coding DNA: TGCAGTGCTAGAGATATGGGCAGGGGGCCGGGAAGCACTGAAGCTTTCTTT. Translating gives CSARDMGRGPGSTEAFF.

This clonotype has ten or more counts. CDR3 in amino acids: CASSSEPRDRQETQYF. As DNA, the CDR3 is TGTGCCAGCAGTTCGGAACCTCGGGACAGGCAAGAGACCCAGTACTTC. The genes are TRBV11-2 and TRBJ2-5; 8 nucleotides align to TRBD1. CDR1 SGHAT and CDR2 FQNNGV come from the germline V gene. There are 16 residues in the CDR3. J lost 2 bases, V lost 6 bases, and 11 bases had no gene match.

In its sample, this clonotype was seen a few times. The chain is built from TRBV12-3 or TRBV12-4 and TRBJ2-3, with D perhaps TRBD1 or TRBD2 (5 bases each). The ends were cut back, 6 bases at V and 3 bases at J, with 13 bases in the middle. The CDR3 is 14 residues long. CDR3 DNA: TGTGCCAGCAGCAAAGGGGACGGGACAGATACGCAGTATTTT. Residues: CASSKGDGTDTQYF.

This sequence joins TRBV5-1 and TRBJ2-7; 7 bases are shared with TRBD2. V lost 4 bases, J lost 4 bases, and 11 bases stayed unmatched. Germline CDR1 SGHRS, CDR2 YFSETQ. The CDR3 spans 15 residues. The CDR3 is CASSKSVLADYEQYV. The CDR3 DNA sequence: TGCGCCAGCAGCAAAAGCGTCCTAGCGGATTACGAGCAGTACGTC.

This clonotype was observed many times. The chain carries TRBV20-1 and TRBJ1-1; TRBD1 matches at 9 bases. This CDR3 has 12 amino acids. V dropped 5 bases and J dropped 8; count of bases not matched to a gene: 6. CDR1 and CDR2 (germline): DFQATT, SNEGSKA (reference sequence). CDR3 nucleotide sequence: TGCAGTGCTTACAGGGGGCGGGGAGAAGCTTTCTTT. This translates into CSAYRGRGEAFF.

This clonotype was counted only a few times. The CDR3 nucleotides are TGTGCCAGCAGCTCGGGGGGCACAAGATTCACAGATACGCAGTATTTT. Translation gives CASSSGGTRFTDTQYF. The V call is TRBV5-8, the J call TRBJ2-3, with D possibly matching TRBD2 (7 bases). The CDR3 covers 16 residues. V was cut by 3 bases and J by 2 bases, with 16 bases left in between. Germline assignment: CDR1 SGHTS and CDR2 YDEGEE.

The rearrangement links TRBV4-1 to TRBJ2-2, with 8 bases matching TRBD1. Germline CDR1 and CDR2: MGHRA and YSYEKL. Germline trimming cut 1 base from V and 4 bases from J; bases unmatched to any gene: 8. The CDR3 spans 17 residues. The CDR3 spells CASSQVSAQGGTGELFF. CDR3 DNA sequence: TGCGCCAGCAGCCAAGTGTCTGCACAGGGGGGCACCGGGGAGCTGTTTTTT.

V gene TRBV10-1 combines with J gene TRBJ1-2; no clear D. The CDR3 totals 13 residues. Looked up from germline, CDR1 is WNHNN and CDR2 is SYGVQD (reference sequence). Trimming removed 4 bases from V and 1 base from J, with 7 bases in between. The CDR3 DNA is TGCGCCAGCAGTGCTGCGTTTAACTATGGCTACACCTTC. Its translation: CASSAAFNYGYTF.

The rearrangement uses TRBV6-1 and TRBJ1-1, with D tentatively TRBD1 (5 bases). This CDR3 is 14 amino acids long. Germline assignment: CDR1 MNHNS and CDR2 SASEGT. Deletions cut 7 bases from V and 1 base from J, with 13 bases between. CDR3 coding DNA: TGTGCCAGCATGCTCGCAGGGAGGAACACTGAAGCTTTCTTT. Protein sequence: CASMLAGRNTEAFF.

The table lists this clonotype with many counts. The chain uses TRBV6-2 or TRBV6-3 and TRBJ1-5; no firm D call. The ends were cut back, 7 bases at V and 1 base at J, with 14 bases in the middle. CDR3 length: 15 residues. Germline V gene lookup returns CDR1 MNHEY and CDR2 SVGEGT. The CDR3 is CASTDTLRSNQPQHF. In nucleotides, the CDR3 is TGTGCCAGCACCGACACTCTCCGGAGCAATCAGCCCCAGCATTTT.

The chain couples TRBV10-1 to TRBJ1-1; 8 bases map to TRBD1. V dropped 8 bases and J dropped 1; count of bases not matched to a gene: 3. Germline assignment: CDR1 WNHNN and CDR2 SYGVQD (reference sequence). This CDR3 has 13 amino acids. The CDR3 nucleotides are TGCGCCAGCGCAGGGGGCCCGAACACTGAAGCTTTCTTT. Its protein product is CASAGGPNTEAFF.

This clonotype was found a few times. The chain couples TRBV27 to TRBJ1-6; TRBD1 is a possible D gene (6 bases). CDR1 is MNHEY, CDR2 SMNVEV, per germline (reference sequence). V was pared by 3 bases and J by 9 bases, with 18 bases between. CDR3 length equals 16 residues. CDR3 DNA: TGTGCCAGCAGTTTGAATTTTGGGGGGGCTAGTTCACCCCTCCACTTT. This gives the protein CASSLNFGGASSPLHF.

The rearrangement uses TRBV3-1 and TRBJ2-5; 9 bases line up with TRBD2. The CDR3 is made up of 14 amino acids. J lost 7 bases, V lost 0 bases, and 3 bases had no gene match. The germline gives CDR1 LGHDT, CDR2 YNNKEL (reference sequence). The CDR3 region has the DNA TGTGCCAGCAGCCAAGAGCGGGGGGGCCGGACCCAGTACTTC. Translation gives CASSQERGGRTQYF.

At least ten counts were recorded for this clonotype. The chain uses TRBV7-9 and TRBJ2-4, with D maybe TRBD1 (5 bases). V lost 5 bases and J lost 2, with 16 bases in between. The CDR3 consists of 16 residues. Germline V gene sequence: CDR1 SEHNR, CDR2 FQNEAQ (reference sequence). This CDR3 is CASSLQGRGSKNIQYF. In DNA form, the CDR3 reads TGTGCCAGCAGCCTTCAGGGTCGTGGGTCCAAAAACATTCAGTACTTC. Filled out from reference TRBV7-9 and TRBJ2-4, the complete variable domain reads DTGVSQNPRHKITKRGQNVTFRCDPISEHNRLYWYRQTLGQGPEFLTYFQNEAQLEKSRLLSDRFSAERPKGSFSTLEIQRTEQGDSAMYLCASSLQGRGSKNIQYFGAGTRLSVL.

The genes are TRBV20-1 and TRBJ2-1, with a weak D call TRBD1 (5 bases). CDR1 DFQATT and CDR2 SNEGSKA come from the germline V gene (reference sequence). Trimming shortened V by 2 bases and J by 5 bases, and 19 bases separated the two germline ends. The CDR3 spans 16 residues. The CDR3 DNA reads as TGCAGTGCTAGAAAGGACAACCTCCACCCCGACAATGAGCAGTTCTTC. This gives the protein CSARKDNLHPDNEQFF.

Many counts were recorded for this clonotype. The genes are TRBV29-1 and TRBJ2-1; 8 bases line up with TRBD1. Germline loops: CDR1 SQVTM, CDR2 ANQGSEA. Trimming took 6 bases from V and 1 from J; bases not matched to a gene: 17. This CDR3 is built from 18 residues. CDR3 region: CSVQGAFGVLESYNEQFF. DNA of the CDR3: TGCAGCGTCCAGGGGGCGTTTGGAGTACTTGAGTCCTACAATGAGCAGTTCTTC.

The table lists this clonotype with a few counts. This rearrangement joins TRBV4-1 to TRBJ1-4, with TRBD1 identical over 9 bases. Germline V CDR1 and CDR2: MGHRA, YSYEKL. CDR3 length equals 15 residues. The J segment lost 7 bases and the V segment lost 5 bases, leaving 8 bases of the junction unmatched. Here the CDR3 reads CASSLEGQGGEKLFF. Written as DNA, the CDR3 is TGCGCCAGCAGCTTAGAGGGACAGGGAGGTGAAAAACTGTTTTTT.

As DNA, the CDR3 is TGTGCCAGCAGTGAATATAGCGCGTCTGATACGCAGTATTTT. Its translation is CASSEYSASDTQYF. This chain connects TRBV25-1 to TRBJ2-3, with D perhaps matching TRBD2 (5 bases). Trimming shortened V by 0 bases and J by 6 bases, and 10 bases separated the two germline ends. The CDR3 is 14 residues long. CDR1 and CDR2 from the germline V gene are MGHDK and SYGVNS. The variable domain in full, completed from reference TRBV25-1 and TRBJ2-3, reads EADIYQTPRYLVIGTGKKITLECSQTMGHDKMYWYQQDPGMELHLIHYSYGVNSTEKGDLSSESTVSRIRTEHFPLTLESARPSHTSQYLCASSEYSASDTQYFGPGTRLTVL.

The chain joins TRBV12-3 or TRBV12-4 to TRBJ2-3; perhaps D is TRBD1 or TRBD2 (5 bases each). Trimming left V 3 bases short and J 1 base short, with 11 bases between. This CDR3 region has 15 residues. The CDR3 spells CASSFFPGRTDTQYF. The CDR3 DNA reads TGTGCCAGCAGTTTTTTCCCGGGGCGCACAGATACGCAGTATTTT.

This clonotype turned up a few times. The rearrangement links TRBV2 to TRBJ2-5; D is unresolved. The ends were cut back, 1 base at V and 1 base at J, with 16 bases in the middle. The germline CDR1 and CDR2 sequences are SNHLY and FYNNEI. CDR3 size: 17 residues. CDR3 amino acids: CASSEGFGWVLQETQYF. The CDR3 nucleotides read TGTGCCAGCAGTGAAGGATTCGGTTGGGTACTCCAAGAGACCCAGTACTTC.

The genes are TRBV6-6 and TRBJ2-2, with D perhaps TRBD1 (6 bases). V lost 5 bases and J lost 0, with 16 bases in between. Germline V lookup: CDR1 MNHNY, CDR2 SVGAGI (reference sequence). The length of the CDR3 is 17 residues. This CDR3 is CASSQSLDSPNTGELFF. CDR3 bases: TGTGCCAGCAGTCAGAGCCTGGACAGCCCGAACACCGGGGAGCTGTTTTTT.